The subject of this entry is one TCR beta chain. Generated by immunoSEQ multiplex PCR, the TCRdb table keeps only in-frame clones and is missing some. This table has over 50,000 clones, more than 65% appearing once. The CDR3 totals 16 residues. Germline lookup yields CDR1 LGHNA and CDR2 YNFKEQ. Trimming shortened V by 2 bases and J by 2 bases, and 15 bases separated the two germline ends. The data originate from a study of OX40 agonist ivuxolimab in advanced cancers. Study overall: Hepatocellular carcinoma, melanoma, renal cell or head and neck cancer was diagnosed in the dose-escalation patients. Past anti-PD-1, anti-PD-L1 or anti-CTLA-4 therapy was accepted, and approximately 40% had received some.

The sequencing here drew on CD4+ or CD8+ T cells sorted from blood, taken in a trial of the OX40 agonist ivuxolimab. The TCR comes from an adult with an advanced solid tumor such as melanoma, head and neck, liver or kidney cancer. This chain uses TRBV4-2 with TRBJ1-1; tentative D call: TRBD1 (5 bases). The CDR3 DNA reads TGTGCCAGCAGCCAACCCCTGACAGCAGATAACACTGAAGCTTTCTTT. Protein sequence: CASSQPLTADNTEAFF.